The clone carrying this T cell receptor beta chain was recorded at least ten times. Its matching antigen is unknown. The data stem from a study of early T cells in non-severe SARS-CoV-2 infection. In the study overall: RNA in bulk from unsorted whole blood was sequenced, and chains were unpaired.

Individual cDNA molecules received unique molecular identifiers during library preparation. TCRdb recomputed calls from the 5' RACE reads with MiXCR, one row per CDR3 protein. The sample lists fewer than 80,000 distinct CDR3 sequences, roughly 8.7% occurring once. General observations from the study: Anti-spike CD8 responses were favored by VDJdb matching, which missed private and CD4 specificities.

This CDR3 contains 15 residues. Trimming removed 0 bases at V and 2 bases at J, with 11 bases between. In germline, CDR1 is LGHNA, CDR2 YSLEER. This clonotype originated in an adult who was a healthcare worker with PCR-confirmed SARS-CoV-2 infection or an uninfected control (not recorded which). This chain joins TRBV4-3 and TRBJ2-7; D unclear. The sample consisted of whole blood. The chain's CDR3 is CASSQDLQSTYEQYF. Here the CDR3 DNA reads TGCGCCAGCAGCCAAGATTTGCAGAGTACCTACGAGCAGTACTTC.